This T cell receptor (beta chain) was profiled in a study of cytomegalovirus exposure and HLA in healthy donors. Findings and limits, study-wide: Later analysis identified 16,000 or so TCR beta sequences associated with HLA alleles, using a false discovery rate threshold of 0.05. Later on, a genetic analysis was performed. It linked a missense variant in DCLRE1C with V- and J-gene trimming of TCR beta. Per a prior analysis, the majority of TCR beta V segments were productive roughly 90% or roughly 30% of the time.

To note about this clone: Its antigen is currently unknown.

Vbeta (60) and Jbeta (13) primers were used in the PCR. Produced via immunoSEQ multiplex PCR; TCRdb's table is partial and in-frame only. This sample has fewer than 200,000 clones; over 65% occur once, and the top ten carry 0.7% to 0.85%. This TCR came from a female donor in good health and CMV-seronegative. The specimen was PBMCs.

CDR3 coding DNA: TGCGCCAGCAGCCGGGGCGAATCCTTTAATGAAAAACTGTTTTTT. This translates into CASSRGESFNEKLFF. The chain recombines TRBV4-3 with TRBJ1-4; TRBD1 is a possible D gene (5 bases). The V end lost 4 bases, the J end lost 4 bases, and 13 bases lay between the germline ends. CDR1 LGHNA and CDR2 YSLEER come from the germline V gene. The CDR3 covers 15 residues.